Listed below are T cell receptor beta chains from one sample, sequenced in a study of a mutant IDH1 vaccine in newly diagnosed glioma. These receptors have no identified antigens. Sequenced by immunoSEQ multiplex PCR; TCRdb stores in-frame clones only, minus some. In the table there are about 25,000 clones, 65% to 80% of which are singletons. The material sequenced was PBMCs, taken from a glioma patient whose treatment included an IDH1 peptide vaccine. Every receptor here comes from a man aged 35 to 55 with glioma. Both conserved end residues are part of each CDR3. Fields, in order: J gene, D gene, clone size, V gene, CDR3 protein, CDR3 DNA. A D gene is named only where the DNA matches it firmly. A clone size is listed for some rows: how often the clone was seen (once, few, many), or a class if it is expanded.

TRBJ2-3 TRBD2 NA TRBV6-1 CASSELSAGGTDTQYF TGTGCCAGCAGTGAACTCTCGGCGGGAGGGACAGATACGCAGTATTTT
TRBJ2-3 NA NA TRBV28 CASIPRRGLKTGNTDTQYF TGTGCCAGCATTCCTCGGAGGGGGCTCAAAACTGGAAACACAGATACGCAGTATTTT
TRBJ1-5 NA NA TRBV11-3 CASSLSTAQPQHF TGTGCCAGCAGCTTATCCACGGCTCAGCCCCAGCATTTT
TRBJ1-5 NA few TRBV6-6 CASNRYSNQPQHF TGTGCCAGCAATCGCTATAGCAATCAGCCCCAGCATTTT
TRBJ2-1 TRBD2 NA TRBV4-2 CASSQNAGRGYSYNEQFF TGTGCCAGCAGCCAAAATGCGGGGAGGGGTTACTCCTACAATGAGCAGTTCTTC
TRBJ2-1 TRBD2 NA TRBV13 CASSLSFGLANEQFF TGTGCCAGCAGCTTATCTTTTGGACTAGCAAATGAGCAGTTCTTC
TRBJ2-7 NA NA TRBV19 CASRAGAEQYF TGTGCCAGTAGGGCAGGGGCCGAGCAGTACTTC
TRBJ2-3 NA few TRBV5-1 CASSLQVALGTDTQYF TGCGCCAGCAGCTTACAGGTAGCCCTCGGGACGGATACGCAGTATTTT
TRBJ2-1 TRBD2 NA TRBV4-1 CASSQEISGSLNEQFF TGCGCCAGCAGCCAAGAGATAAGCGGGAGTCTCAATGAGCAGTTCTTC
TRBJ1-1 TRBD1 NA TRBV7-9 CASSPRQGSMNTEAFF TGTGCCAGCAGCCCGCGACAGGGATCCATGAACACTGAAGCTTTCTTT